These 28 T cell receptor beta chains share one sample of origin, sequenced in a study of response to subunit inactivated influenza vaccine. One entry per CDR3 protein results from TCRdb running MiXCR on the RT-PCR reads. The sample consists of hundreds of thousands of distinct CDR3 sequences, about 25% of them appearing once. The input for sequencing was CD4+ T cells sorted from PBMCs, taken more than 4 days after vaccination. The receptors shown here come from a man aged 45-65 years who received an inactivated influenza vaccine.

This clonotype was seen a few times. The chain carries TRBV5-1 and TRBJ2-2; TRBD1 matches at 9 bases. CDR1 and CDR2 (germline): SGHRS, YFSETQ. There are 14 residues in the CDR3. Germline trimming cut 6 bases from V and 5 bases from J; bases unmatched to any gene: 5. CDR3: CASIAGQGTGELFF. Here the CDR3 DNA reads TGCGCCAGCATCGCCGGACAGGGGACCGGGGAGCTGTTTTTT.

The gene calls are TRBV5-4 and TRBJ2-7, with D perhaps matching TRBD2 (5 bases). Germline V gene sequence: CDR1 SGHNT, CDR2 YYREEE (reference sequence). CDR3 size: 14 residues. Trimming cost V 1 base and J 3 bases, with 11 bases left between them. The CDR3 DNA reads TGTGCCAGCAGCTTGTCCGGACTCGACTACGAGCAGTACTTC. It codes for CASSLSGLDYEQYF.

The chain links TRBV7-2 to TRBJ2-7; D is perhaps TRBD1 (6 bases). V was pared by 0 bases and J by 6 bases, with 15 bases between. The CDR3 loop spans 15 amino acids. Germline V gene data show CDR1 as SGHTA and CDR2 as FQGNSA. The CDR3 sequence: CASSLATGIKGEQYF. The CDR3 nucleotides read TGTGCCAGCAGCTTAGCTACAGGGATAAAGGGCGAGCAGTACTTC.

This chain uses TRBV12-3 or TRBV12-4 with TRBJ1-1; 7 positions match TRBD1. J gave up 4 bases and V 3 bases, and 8 bases lay outside the gene matches. The CDR3 runs to 15 residues. CDR3 in DNA: TGTGCCAGCAGTTTTGTACAGGGGCATTTCACTGAAGCTTTCTTT. This codes for CASSFVQGHFTEAFF.

The chain recombines TRBV11-3 with TRBJ2-7; D remains ambiguous. Germline loops: CDR1 SGHNT, CDR2 YENEEA. The V and J ends lost 4 bases and 5 bases respectively, with 12 bases between them. This CDR3 contains 13 residues. DNA of the CDR3: TGTGCCAGCAGCTCCCACGCAGGAAACGAGCAGTACTTC. This translates into CASSSHAGNEQYF. The full variable domain, its missing parts supplied by reference TRBV11-3 and TRBJ2-7, is EAGVVQSPRYKIIEKKQPVAFWCNPISGHNTLYWYLQNLGQGPELLIRYENEEAVDDSQLPKDRFSAERLKGVDSTLKIQPAELGDSAVYLCASSSHAGNEQYFGPGTRLTVT.

The chain carries TRBV29-1 and TRBJ2-1, with 8 bases aligning to TRBD2. The germline V gene encodes CDR1 SQVTM and CDR2 ANQGSEA. The CDR3 length is 15 residues. The ends lost 8 bases at V and 0 bases at J; junction bases unmatched: 9. CDR3 protein: CSTLAGTSSYNEQFF. CDR3 DNA: TGCAGCACTTTAGCGGGGACGAGCTCCTACAATGAGCAGTTCTTC.

This clonotype showed up just a few times. V usage is TRBV5-1 and J usage is TRBJ2-3; D not certain. V was trimmed by 0 bases and J by 3 bases, leaving 20 bases between them. CDR1 is SGHRS and CDR2 is YFSETQ in the germline V gene. This CDR3 comprises 18 residues. CDR3 region: CASSLGSKDGTGTDTQYF. The CDR3 nucleotides read TGCGCCAGCAGCTTGGGCAGTAAGGACGGAACTGGGACAGATACGCAGTATTTT. The complete variable domain, with remaining parts taken from reference TRBV5-1 and TRBJ2-3, reads KAGVTQTPRYLIKTRGQQVTLSCSPISGHRSVSWYQQTPGQGLQFLFEYFSETQRNKGNFPGRFSGRQFSNSRSEMNVSTLELGDSALYLCASSLGSKDGTGTDTQYFGPGTRLTVL.

The genes are TRBV12-3 or TRBV12-4 and TRBJ1-2; TRBD1 might be the D (5 bases). The CDR3 is 14 amino acids. Trimming removed 5 bases at V and 5 bases at J, with 15 bases between. CDR3 DNA: TGTGCCAGCAGTCGACCTGGGGGAGGGTATGGCTACACCTTC. It translates to CASSRPGGGYGYTF.

This clonotype turned up a few times. This chain uses TRBV6-1 with TRBJ1-6; 7 bases match TRBD1. The CDR3 is 14 residues long. V gave up 7 bases and J gave up 4 bases; unmatched junction bases: 4. The germline CDR1 and CDR2 sequences are MNHNS and SASEGT. The DNA of the CDR3 is TGTGCCAGCACCCCGGGACAGTATAATTCACCCCTCCACTTT. This translates into CASTPGQYNSPLHF.

CDR3 amino acids: CASSYPKGFNQPQHF. CDR3 bases: TGTGCCAGCAGTTACCCCAAGGGTTTCAATCAGCCCCAGCATTTT. The chain combines TRBV6-2 or TRBV6-3 with TRBJ1-5, with D uncertain. The germline V gene encodes CDR1 MNHEY and CDR2 SVGEGT. V lost 2 bases and J 3 bases, leaving 11 bases between the germline ends. The CDR3 has 15 residues.

J is TRBJ1-2 and V is TRBV12-3 or TRBV12-4; D possibly corresponds to TRBD1 (6 bases). V was shortened by 5 bases and J by 6 bases, with 19 bases between the two germline ends. This CDR3 spans 15 amino acids. The CDR3 here is CASSPWGQASHGYTF. The CDR3 nucleotides read TGTGCCAGCAGTCCATGGGGACAAGCGTCTCATGGCTACACCTTC.

This sequence joins TRBV4-3 and TRBJ2-7; 10 nucleotides agree with TRBD1. The CDR3 runs to 17 residues. Germline V gives CDR1 LGHNA, CDR2 YSLEER. Trimming took 3 bases from V and 2 from J; bases not matched to a gene: 10. The CDR3 DNA follows: TGCGCCAGCAGCCACGTACTCGCAGGGACAGGGGCCTACGAGCAGTACTTC. Amino acid sequence: CASSHVLAGTGAYEQYF.

This clonotype was seen only a few times. The V call is TRBV20-1, the J call TRBJ2-3; TRBD2 matches at 10 bases. V shed 6 bases, J shed 1 base, and the junction held 13 bases outside the gene matches. This CDR3 has 17 amino acids. Germline V lookup: CDR1 DFQATT, CDR2 SNEGSKA (reference sequence). The CDR3 DNA reads TGCAGTGCCCAGGGCGGTAGCGGGGGGTACGGCACAGATACGCAGTATTTT. Its protein is CSAQGGSGGYGTDTQYF.

This clonotype was recorded a few times. The chain combines TRBV18 with TRBJ2-5, with 12 bases lining up with TRBD2. V lost 3 bases to trimming and J lost 6 bases; unmatched junction nucleotides: 2. The CDR3 consists of 14 residues. In germline, CDR1 is KGHSH, CDR2 LQKENI. The CDR3, as DNA: TGTGCCAGCTCACCCACTAGCGGGAGGCAGACCCAGTACTTC. Its protein product is CASSPTSGRQTQYF.

In this sample, this clonotype turned up once. A junction boundary mismatches the germline segment, possibly from a read error. This chain uses TRBV28 with TRBJ2-1; unclear D gene. This CDR3 spans 15 amino acids. Germline assignment: CDR1 MDHEN and CDR2 SYDVKM. Written as DNA, the CDR3 is TGTGCCAGCAGTTTGGACGGGCCTTCCTACAATGAGCAGATCTTC. This gives the protein CASSLDGPSYNEQIF.

This clonotype was counted a single time. This chain connects TRBV5-1 to TRBJ1-4; a possible D gene is TRBD1 (5 bases). V lost 5 bases, J lost 7 bases, and 12 bases lay in between. Germline loops: CDR1 SGHRS, CDR2 YFSETQ. This CDR3 has 13 amino acids. CDR3 sequence: CASREGYGEKLFF. Written as DNA, the CDR3 is TGCGCCAGCAGGGAGGGGTATGGTGAAAAACTGTTTTTT.

The J gene is TRBJ2-5, the V gene TRBV5-1, with D maybe TRBD2 (6 bases). There are 14 residues in the CDR3. Trimming stripped 4 bases from V and 0 bases from J, with 10 bases between. Germline lookup yields CDR1 SGHRS and CDR2 YFSETQ. The CDR3 is CASSSRTNQETQYF. CDR3 in DNA: TGCGCCAGCAGCAGCCGGACTAACCAAGAGACCCAGTACTTC.

This clonotype was seen a few times. The J gene is TRBJ2-3, the V gene TRBV20-1; TRBD1 matches 7 bases. V lost 6 bases, J lost 4 bases, and 4 bases stayed unmatched. CDR3 size: 12 residues. CDR1 and CDR2 from the germline V gene are DFQATT and SNEGSKA (reference sequence). Here the CDR3 DNA reads TGCAGTGCGGAGGACAGGTCAGATACGCAGTATTTT. Encoded protein: CSAEDRSDTQYF.

This clonotype has only a few counts. CDR3 protein: CASSQDGTGTDEQFF. The CDR3, as DNA: TGTGCCAGCAGCCAAGACGGGACAGGGACGGATGAGCAGTTCTTC. The gene calls are TRBV3-1 and TRBJ2-1; TRBD1 matches at 9 bases. V shed 0 bases, J shed 8 bases, and the junction held 5 bases outside the gene matches. The CDR3 totals 15 residues. Germline loops: CDR1 LGHDT, CDR2 YNNKEL (reference sequence).

The chain joins TRBV20-1 to TRBJ2-7; either TRBD1 or TRBD2 may fit D (5 bases each). The CDR3 has 16 amino acids. The germline gives CDR1 DFQATT, CDR2 SNEGSKA (reference sequence). Trimming removed 5 bases from V and 3 bases from J, with 23 bases in between. The CDR3: CSAPQLGTGRSYEQYF. The CDR3 DNA reads as TGCAGTGCTCCTCAACTCGGAACGGGGCGGAGCTACGAGCAGTACTTC.

This clonotype was seen many times. This rearrangement joins TRBV29-1 to TRBJ2-7, with D uncertain. CDR1 and CDR2 from the germline V gene are SQVTM and ANQGSEA. The CDR3 totals 11 residues. V lost 1 base and J 4 bases, leaving 5 bases between the germline ends. The DNA of the CDR3 is TGCAGCGTTGAAGGCCGATACGAGCAGTACTTC. Protein product: CSVEGRYEQYF.

The rearrangement uses TRBV5-4 and TRBJ2-1, with 7 bases that match TRBD2. Per the germline V gene, CDR1 is SGHNT and CDR2 is YYREEE (reference sequence). This CDR3 is built from 15 residues. V shed 1 base and J 7 bases; nucleotides not matched to a gene: 8. Here the CDR3 reads CASSLMVGGRNEQFF. CDR3 DNA sequence: TGTGCCAGCAGCTTGATGGTGGGGGGGAGAAATGAGCAGTTCTTC. The complete variable domain, with remaining parts taken from reference TRBV5-4 and TRBJ2-1, reads ETGVTQSPTHLIKTRGQQVTLRCSSQSGHNTVSWYQQALGQGPQFIFQYYREEENGRGNFPPRFSGLQFPNYSSELNVNALELDDSALYLCASSLMVGGRNEQFFGPGTRLTVL.

The rearrangement links TRBV20-1 to TRBJ1-2, with D possibly being TRBD1 (6 bases). The CDR3 totals 14 residues. V lost 2 bases to trimming and J lost 4 bases, with 14 bases between them. CDR1 DFQATT and CDR2 SNEGSKA come from the germline V gene (reference sequence). The CDR3 loop reads CSARSQGGGYGYTF. The CDR3 nucleotides read TGCAGTGCTAGATCACAGGGAGGGGGCTATGGCTACACCTTC.

This clonotype has more than one count but fewer than ten. This chain joins TRBV18 and TRBJ2-7; 8 bases fit TRBD1. V gave up 0 bases and J gave up 5 bases; unmatched junction bases: 6. The CDR3 is 15 amino acids. Germline loops: CDR1 KGHSH, CDR2 LQKENI. The CDR3 region is CASSPPLSGGNEQYF. For the CDR3, the DNA is TGTGCCAGCTCACCACCCCTTTCAGGGGGCAACGAGCAGTACTTC.

This chain joins TRBV5-1 and TRBJ2-7; tentatively, D is TRBD2 (6 bases). Germline V gives CDR1 SGHRS, CDR2 YFSETQ. The CDR3 runs to 15 residues. The V end lost 4 bases, the J end lost 3 bases, and 17 bases lay between the germline ends. Written as DNA, the CDR3 is TGCGCCAGCAGCCCCCAGACGGGAGCCCTCTACGAGCAGTACTTC. Its translation is CASSPQTGALYEQYF.

The chain uses TRBV18 and TRBJ2-7; 7 bases agree with TRBD1. In germline, CDR1 is KGHSH, CDR2 LQKENI. The CDR3 has 14 residues. V was clipped by 3 bases and J by 0 bases; unmatched bases: 2. The DNA for the CDR3 is TGTGCCAGCTCACCGAGGGACAGCTCCTACGAGCAGTACTTC. Its protein product is CASSPRDSSYEQYF.

This clonotype came up once. The CDR3 region has the DNA TGTGCCAGCAGCCGAACGGGCCCCTCGATCGGTGAGCAGTTCTTC. Residues: CASSRTGPSIGEQFF. The genes are TRBV7-2 and TRBJ2-1; D gene ambiguous. Trimming took 5 bases from V and 9 from J, leaving 20 bases between them. Per germline, CDR1 SGHTA and CDR2 FQGNSA. This CDR3 is 15 amino acids long.

The V gene is TRBV6-5, the J gene TRBJ2-3, with D perhaps matching TRBD2 (5 bases). Trimming left V 0 bases short and J 0 bases short, with 10 bases between. CDR1 is MNHEY and CDR2 is SVGAGI in the germline V gene. The CDR3 consists of 16 residues. The CDR3 here is CASSYSSPGSTDTQYF. Here the CDR3 DNA reads TGTGCCAGCAGTTACTCGAGTCCGGGGAGCACAGATACGCAGTATTTT.